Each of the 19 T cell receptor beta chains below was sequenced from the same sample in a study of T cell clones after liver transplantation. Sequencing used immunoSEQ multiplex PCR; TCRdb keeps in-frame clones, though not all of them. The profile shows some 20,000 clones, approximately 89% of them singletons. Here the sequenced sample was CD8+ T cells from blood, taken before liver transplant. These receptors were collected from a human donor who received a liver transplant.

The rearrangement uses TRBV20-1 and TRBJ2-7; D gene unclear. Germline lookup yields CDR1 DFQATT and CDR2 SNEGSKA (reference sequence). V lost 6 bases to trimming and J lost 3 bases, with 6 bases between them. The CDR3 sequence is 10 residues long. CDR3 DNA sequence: TGCAGTGCCCCCTACTACGAGCAGTACTTC. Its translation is CSAPYYEQYF.

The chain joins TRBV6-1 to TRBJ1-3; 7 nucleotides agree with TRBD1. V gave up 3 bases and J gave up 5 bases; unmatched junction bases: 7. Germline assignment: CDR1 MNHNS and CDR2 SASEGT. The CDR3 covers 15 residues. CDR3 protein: CASSDAPGGRNTIYF. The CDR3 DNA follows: TGTGCCAGCAGTGACGCCCCAGGGGGACGAAACACCATATATTTT.

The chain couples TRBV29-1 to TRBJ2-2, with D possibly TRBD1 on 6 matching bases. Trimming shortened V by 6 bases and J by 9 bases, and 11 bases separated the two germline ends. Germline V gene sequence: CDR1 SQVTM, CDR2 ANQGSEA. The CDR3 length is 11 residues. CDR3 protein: CSVGHNRELFF. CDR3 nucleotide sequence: TGCAGCGTGGGACATAACAGGGAGCTGTTTTTT.

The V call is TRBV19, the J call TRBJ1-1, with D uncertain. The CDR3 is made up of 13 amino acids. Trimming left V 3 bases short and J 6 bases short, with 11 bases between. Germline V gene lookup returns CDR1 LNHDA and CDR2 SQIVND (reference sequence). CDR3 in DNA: TGTGCCAGTAGTATTGTCTTGGGCGCTGAAGCTTTCTTT. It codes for CASSIVLGAEAFF.

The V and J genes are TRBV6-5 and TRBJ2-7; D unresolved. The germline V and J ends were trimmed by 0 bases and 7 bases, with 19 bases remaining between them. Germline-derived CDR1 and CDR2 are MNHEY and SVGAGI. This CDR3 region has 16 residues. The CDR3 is CASSYSTGSRTWEQYF. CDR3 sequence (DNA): TGTGCCAGCAGTTACTCGACCGGCTCCCGTACTTGGGAGCAGTACTTC.

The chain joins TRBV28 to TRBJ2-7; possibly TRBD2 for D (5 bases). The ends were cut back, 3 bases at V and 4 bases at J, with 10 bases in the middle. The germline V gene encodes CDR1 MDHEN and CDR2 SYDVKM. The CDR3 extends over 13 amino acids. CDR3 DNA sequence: TGTGCCAGCAGTTTGGGAGTAGGGTACGAGCAGTACTTC. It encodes CASSLGVGYEQYF.

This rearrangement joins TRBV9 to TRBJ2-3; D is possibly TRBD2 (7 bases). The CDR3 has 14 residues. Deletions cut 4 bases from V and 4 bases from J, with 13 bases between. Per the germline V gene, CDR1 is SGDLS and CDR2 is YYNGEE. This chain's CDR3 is CASSPGGGPDTQYF. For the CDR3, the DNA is TGTGCCAGCAGCCCAGGCGGGGGCCCAGATACGCAGTATTTT.

DNA for the CDR3: TGTGCCAGCAGCCTCACCCCGGGACAGGGCTCTAACTATGGCTACACCTTC. It yields the protein CASSLTPGQGSNYGYTF. The chain joins TRBV27 to TRBJ1-2; the match to TRBD1 covers 9 bases. This CDR3 is 17 amino acids long. The V segment lost 6 bases and the J segment 0 bases; nucleotides outside the gene matches: 11. The V gene's germline CDR1 is MNHEY and CDR2 SMNVEV (reference sequence).

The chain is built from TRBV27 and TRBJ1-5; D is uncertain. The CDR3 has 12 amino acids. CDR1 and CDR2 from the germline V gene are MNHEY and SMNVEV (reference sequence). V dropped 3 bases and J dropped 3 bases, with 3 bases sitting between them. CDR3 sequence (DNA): TGTGCCAGCAGTTTTCTCAATCAGCCCCAGCATTTT. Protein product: CASSFLNQPQHF.

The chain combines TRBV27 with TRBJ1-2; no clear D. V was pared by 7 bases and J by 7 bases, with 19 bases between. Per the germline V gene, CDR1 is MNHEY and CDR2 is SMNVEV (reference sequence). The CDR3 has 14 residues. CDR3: CASTTTREASGYTF. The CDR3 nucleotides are TGTGCCAGCACAACGACAAGGGAGGCTTCTGGCTACACCTTC.

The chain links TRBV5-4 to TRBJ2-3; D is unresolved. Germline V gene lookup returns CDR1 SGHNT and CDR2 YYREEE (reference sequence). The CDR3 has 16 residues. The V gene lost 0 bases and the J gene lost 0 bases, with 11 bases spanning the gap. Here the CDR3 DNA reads TGTGCCAGCAGCTTGGCCGGGTTGGACAGCACAGATACGCAGTATTTT. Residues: CASSLAGLDSTDTQYF.

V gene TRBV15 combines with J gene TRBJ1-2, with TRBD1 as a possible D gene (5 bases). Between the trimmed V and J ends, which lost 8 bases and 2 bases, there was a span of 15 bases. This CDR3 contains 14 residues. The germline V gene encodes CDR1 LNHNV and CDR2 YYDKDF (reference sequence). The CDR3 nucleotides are TGTGCCACCCGCTCCTGGGACGGGAACTATGGCTACACCTTC. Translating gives CATRSWDGNYGYTF.

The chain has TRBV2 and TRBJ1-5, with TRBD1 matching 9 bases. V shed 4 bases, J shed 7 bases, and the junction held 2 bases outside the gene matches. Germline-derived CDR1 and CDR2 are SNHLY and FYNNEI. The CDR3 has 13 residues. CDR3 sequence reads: CASSGQGVQPQHF. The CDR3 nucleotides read TGTGCCAGCAGTGGACAGGGGGTACAGCCCCAGCATTTT.

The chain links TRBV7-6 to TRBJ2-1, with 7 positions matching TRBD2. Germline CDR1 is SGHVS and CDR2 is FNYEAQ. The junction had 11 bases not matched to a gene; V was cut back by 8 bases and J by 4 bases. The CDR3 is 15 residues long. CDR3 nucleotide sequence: TGTGCCAGCGGTCCGGAAGCGGGGATTTACAATGAGCAGTTCTTC. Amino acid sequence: CASGPEAGIYNEQFF.

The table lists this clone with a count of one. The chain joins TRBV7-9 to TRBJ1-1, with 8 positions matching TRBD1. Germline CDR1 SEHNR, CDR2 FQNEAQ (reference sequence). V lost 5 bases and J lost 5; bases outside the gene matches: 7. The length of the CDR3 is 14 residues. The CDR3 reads CASSPTYRGTEAFF. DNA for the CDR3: TGTGCCAGCAGCCCAACCTACAGGGGGACTGAAGCTTTCTTT.

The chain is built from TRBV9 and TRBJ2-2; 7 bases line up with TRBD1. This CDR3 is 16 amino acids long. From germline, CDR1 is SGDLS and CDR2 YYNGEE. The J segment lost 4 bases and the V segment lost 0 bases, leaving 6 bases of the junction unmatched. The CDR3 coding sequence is TGTGCCAGCAGCGTAGCTAAGGGGGCGCCCACCGGGGAGCTGTTTTTT. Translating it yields CASSVAKGAPTGELFF.

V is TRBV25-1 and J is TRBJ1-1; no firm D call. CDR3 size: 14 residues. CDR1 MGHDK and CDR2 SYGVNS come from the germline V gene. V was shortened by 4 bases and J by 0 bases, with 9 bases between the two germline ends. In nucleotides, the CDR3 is TGTGCCAGCAGTGGACCAGGTATGAACACTGAAGCTTTCTTT. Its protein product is CASSGPGMNTEAFF. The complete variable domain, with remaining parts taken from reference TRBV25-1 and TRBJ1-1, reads EADIYQTPRYLVIGTGKKITLECSQTMGHDKMYWYQQDPGMELHLIHYSYGVNSTEKGDLSSESTVSRIRTEHFPLTLESARPSHTSQYLCASSGPGMNTEAFFGQGTRLTVV.

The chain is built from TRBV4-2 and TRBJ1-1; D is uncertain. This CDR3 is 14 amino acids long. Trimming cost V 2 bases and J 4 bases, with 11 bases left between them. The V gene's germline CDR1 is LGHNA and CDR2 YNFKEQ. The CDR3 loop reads CASSQKGTATEAFF. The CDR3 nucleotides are TGTGCCAGCAGCCAAAAGGGCACAGCCACTGAAGCTTTCTTT.

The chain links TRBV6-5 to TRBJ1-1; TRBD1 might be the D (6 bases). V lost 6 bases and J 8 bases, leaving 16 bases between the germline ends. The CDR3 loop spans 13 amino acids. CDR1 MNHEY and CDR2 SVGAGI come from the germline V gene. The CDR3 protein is CASRIKGGNEAFF. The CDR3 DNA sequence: TGTGCCAGCAGGATCAAGGGGGGGAACGAAGCTTTCTTT.